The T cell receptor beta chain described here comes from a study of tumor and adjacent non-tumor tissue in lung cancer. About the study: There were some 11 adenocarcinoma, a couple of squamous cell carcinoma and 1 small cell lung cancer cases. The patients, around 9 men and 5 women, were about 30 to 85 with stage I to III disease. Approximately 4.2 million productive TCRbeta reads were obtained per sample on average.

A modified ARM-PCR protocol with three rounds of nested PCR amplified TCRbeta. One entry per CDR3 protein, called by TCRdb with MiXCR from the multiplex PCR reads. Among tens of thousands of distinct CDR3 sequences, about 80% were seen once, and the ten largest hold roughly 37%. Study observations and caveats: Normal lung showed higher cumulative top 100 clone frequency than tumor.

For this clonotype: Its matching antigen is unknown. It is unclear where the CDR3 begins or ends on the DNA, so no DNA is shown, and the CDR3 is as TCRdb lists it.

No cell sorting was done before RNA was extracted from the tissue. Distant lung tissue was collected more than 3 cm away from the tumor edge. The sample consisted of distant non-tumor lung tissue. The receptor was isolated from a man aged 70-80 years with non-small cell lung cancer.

The CDR3 loop reads CSTVGRGTNNELLF. The chain joins TRBV29-1 to TRBJ2-1; TRBD2 is taken as the D call from the table, unchecked against the DNA. Termini included, the CDR3 measures 14 amino acids. Per germline, CDR1 SQVTM and CDR2 ANQGSEA.